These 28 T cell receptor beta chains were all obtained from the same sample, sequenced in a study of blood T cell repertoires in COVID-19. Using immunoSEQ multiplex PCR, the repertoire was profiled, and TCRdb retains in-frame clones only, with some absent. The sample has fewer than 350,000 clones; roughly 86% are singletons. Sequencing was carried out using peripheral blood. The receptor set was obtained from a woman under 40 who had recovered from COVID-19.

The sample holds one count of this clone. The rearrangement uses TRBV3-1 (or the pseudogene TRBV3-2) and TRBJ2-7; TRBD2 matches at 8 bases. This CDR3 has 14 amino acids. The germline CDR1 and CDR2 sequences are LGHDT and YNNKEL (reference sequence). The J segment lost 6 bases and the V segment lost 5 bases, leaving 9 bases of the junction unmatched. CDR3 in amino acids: CASSSGLDFSEQYF. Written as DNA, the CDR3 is TGTGCCAGCAGCTCGGGACTAGATTTCTCCGAGCAGTACTTC.

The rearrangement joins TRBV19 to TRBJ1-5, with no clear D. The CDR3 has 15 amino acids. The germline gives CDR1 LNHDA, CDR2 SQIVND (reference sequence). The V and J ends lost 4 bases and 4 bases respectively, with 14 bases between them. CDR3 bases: TGTGCCAGTAGTACACTTCAACAGCCGAATCAGCCCCAGCATTTT. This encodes CASSTLQQPNQPQHF. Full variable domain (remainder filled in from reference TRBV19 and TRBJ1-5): DGGITQSPKYLFRKEGQNVTLSCEQNLNHDAMYWYRQDPGQGLRLIYYSQIVNDFQKGDIAEGYSVSREKKESFPLTVTSAQKNPTAFYLCASSTLQQPNQPQHFGDGTRLSIL.

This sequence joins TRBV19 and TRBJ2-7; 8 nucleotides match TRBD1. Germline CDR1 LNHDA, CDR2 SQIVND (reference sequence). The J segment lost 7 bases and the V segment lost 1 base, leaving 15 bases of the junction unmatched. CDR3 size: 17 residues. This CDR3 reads CASSIGPPGGPMREQYF. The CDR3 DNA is TGTGCCAGTAGTATAGGCCCCCCAGGGGGCCCCATGAGAGAGCAGTACTTC.

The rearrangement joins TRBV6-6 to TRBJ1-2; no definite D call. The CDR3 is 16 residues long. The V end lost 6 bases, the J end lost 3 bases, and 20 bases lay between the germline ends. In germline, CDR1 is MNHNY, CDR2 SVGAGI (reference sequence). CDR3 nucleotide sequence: TGTGCCAGCAGCCAGATCTTTCAGGCAACGGACTATGGCTACACCTTC. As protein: CASSQIFQATDYGYTF.

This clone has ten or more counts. The CDR3 loop is CASGQGAGEQFF. The CDR3 DNA reads as TGTGCCAGCGGACAGGGGGCAGGAGAGCAGTTCTTC. The chain couples TRBV25-1 to TRBJ2-1; TRBD1 matches at 11 bases. V gave up 8 bases and J gave up 10 bases; unmatched junction bases: 4. CDR1 and CDR2 from the germline V gene are MGHDK and SYGVNS. CDR3 length: 12 amino acids.

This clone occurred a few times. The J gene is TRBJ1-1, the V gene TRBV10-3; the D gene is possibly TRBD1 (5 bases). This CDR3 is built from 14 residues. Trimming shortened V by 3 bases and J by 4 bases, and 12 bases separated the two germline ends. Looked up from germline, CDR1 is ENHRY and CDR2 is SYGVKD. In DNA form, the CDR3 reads TGTGCCATCAGTGATGAAATCGGGGGCACTGAAGCTTTCTTT. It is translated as CAISDEIGGTEAFF.

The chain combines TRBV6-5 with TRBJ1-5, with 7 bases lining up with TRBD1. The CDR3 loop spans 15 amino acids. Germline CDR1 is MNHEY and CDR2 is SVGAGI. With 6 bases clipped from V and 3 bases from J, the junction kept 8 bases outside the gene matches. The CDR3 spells CASSQNRGLNQPQHF. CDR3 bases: TGTGCCAGCAGCCAGAACAGGGGCCTCAATCAGCCCCAGCATTTT.

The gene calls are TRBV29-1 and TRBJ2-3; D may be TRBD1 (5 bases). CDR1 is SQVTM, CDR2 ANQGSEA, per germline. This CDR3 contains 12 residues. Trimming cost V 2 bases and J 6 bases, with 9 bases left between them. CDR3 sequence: CSVEQGPDTQYF. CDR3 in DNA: TGCAGCGTTGAACAGGGTCCTGATACGCAGTATTTT.

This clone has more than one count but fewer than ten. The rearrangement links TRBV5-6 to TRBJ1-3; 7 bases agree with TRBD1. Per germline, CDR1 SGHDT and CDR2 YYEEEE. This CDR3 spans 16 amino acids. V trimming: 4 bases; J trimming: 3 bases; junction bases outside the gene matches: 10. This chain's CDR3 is CASSPYQGVVGNTIYF. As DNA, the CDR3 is TGTGCCAGCAGCCCGTATCAGGGGGTAGTTGGAAACACCATATATTTT.

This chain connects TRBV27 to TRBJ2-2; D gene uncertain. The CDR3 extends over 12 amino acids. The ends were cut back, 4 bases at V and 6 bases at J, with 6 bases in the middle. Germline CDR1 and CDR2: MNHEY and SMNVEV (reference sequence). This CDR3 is CASSSSPGELFF. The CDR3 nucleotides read TGTGCCAGCAGTTCGTCTCCCGGGGAGCTGTTTTTT.

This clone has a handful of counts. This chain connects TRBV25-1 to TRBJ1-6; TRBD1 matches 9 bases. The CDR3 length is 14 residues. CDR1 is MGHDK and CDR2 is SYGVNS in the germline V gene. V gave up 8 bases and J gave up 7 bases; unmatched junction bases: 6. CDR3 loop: CASGKTGGNSPLHF. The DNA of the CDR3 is TGTGCCAGCGGAAAAACAGGGGGCAATTCACCCCTCCACTTT.

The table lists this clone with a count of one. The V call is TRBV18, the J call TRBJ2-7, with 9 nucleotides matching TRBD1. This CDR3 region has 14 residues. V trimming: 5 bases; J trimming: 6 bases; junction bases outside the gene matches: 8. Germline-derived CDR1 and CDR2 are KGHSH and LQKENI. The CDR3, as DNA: TGTGCCAGCTCAGCCCTAACAGGGGGCGGCGAGCAGTACTTC. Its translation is CASSALTGGGEQYF.

CDR3 bases: TGCGCCAGCAGCTTGGAGGGGTCGGGTCGTGGCTACACCTTC. Its protein is CASSLEGSGRGYTF. This rearrangement joins TRBV5-1 to TRBJ1-2; tentative D call: TRBD1 (5 bases). Deletions cut 0 bases from V and 7 bases from J, with 13 bases between. Looked up from germline, CDR1 is SGHRS and CDR2 is YFSETQ. This CDR3 spans 14 amino acids.

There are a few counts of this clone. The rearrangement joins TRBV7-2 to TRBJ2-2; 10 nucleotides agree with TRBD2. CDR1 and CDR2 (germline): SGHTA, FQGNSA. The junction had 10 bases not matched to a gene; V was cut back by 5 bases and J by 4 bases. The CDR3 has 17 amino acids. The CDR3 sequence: CASSPRGSGRSTGELFF. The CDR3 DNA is TGTGCCAGCAGCCCCCGTGGTAGCGGGAGGTCCACCGGGGAGCTGTTTTTT.

As DNA, the CDR3 is TGTGCCAGCAGCCATCCCACTAGCGAGGAGCAGTTCTTC. Protein: CASSHPTSEEQFF. The chain links TRBV7-9 to TRBJ2-1, with 7 nucleotides matching TRBD2. CDR1 and CDR2 from the germline V gene are SEHNR and FQNEAQ (reference sequence). V lost 5 bases, J lost 10 bases, and 8 bases stayed unmatched. The CDR3 consists of 13 residues.

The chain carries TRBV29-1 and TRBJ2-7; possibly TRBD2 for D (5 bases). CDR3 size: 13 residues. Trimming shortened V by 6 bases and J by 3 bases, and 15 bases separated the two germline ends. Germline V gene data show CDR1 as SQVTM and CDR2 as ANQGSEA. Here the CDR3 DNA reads TGCAGCGTCAACGACGGGGTCAACTACGAGCAGTACTTC. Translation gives CSVNDGVNYEQYF.

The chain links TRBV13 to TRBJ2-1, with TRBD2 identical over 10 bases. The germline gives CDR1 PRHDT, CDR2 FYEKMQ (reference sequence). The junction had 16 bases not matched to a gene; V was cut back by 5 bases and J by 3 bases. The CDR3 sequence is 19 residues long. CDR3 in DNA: TGTGCCAGCAGCCCACTCCATTCTCTAGCGGGAGCAATCTACAATGAGCAGTTCTTC. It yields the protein CASSPLHSLAGAIYNEQFF.

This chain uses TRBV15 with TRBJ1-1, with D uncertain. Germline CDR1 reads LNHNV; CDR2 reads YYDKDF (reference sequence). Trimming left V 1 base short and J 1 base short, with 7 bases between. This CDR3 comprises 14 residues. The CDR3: CATSRVSRNTEAFF. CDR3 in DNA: TGTGCCACCAGCAGAGTATCGAGGAACACTGAAGCTTTCTTT.

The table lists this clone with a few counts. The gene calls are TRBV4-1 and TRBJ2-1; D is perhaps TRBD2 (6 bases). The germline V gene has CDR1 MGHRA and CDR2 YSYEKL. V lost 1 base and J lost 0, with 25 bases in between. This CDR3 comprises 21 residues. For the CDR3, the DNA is TGCGCCAGCAGCCAAGGGTCGGCTAGCGTGGTAGGTGGAAGCTCCTACAATGAGCAGTTCTTC. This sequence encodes CASSQGSASVVGGSSYNEQFF.

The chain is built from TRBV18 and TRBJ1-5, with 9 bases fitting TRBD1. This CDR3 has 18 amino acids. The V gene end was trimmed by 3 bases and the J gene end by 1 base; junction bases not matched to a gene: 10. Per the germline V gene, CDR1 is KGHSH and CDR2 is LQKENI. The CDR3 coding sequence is TGTGCCAGCTCACCGGGGACAGGGTGGGTATGGAGCAATCAGCCCCAGCATTTT. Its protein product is CASSPGTGWVWSNQPQHF.

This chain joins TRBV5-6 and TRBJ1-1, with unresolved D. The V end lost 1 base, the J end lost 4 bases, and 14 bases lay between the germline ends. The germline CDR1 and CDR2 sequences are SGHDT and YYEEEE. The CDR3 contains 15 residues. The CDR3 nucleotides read TGTGCCAGCAGCTTGTACTCGCGGTCGAGCACTGAAGCTTTCTTT. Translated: CASSLYSRSSTEAFF.

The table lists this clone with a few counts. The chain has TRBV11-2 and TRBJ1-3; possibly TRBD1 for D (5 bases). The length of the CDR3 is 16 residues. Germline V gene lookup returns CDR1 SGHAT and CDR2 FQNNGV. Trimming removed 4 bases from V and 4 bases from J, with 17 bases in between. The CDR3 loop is CASSSIRGGTGNTIYF. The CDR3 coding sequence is TGTGCCAGCAGCTCCATACGTGGCGGGACGGGAAACACCATATATTTT. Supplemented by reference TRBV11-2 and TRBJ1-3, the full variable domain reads EAGVAQSPRYKIIEKRQSVAFWCNPISGHATLYWYQQILGQGPKLLIQFQNNGVVDDSQLPKDRFSAERLKGVDSTLKIQPAKLEDSAVYLCASSSIRGGTGNTIYFGEGSWLTVV.

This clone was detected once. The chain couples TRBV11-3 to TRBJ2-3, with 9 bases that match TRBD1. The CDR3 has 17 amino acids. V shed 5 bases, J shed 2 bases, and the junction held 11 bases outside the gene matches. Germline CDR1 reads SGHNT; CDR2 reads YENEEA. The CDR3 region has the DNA TGTGCCAGCAGCAAAAGACAGGGGGTGGTTTCCACAGATACGCAGTATTTT. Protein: CASSKRQGVVSTDTQYF. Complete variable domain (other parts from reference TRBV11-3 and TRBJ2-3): EAGVVQSPRYKIIEKKQPVAFWCNPISGHNTLYWYLQNLGQGPELLIRYENEEAVDDSQLPKDRFSAERLKGVDSTLKIQPAELGDSAVYLCASSKRQGVVSTDTQYFGPGTRLTVL.

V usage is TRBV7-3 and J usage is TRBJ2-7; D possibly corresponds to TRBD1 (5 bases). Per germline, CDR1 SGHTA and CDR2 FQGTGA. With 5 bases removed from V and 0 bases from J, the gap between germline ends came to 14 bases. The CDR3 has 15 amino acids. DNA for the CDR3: TGTGCCAGCAGCCCAGATGGGGCCCGCTCCTACGAGCAGTACTTC. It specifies CASSPDGARSYEQYF. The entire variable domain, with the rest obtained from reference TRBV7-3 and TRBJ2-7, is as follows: GAGVSQTPSNKVTEKGKYVELRCDPISGHTALYWYRQSLGQGPEFLIYFQGTGAADDSGLPNDRFFAVRPEGSVSTLKIQRTERGDSAVYLCASSPDGARSYEQYFGPGTRLTVT.

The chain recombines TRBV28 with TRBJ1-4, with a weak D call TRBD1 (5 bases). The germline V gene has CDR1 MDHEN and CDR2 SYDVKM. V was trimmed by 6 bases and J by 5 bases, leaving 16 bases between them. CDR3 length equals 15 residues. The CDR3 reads CASSSPTVRNEKLFF. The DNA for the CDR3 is TGTGCCAGCAGCTCCCCGACAGTACGAAATGAAAAACTGTTTTTT.

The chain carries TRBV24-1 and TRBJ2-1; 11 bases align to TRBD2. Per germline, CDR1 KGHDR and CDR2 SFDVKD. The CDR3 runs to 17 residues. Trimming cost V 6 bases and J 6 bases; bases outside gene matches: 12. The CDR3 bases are TGTGCCACCAGTACCCCGGGGGGTAGCGGGAGGGTCAATGAGCAGTTCTTC. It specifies CATSTPGGSGRVNEQFF.

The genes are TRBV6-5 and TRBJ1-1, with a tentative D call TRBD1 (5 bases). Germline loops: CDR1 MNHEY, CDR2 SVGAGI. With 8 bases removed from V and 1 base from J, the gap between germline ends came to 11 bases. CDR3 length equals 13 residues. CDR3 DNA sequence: TGTGCCAGCCCAGGACACTCGAACACTGAAGCTTTCTTT. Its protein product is CASPGHSNTEAFF.

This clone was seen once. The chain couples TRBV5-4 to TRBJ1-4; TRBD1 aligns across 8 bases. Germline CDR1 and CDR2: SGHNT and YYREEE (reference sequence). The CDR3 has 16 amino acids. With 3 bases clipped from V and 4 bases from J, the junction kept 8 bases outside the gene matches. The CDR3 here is CASSSWTGSGNEKLFF. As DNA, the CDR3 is TGTGCCAGCAGCTCATGGACAGGGAGCGGTAATGAAAAACTGTTTTTT. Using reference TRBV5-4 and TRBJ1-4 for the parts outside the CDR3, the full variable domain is ETGVTQSPTHLIKTRGQQVTLRCSSQSGHNTVSWYQQALGQGPQFIFQYYREEENGRGNFPPRFSGLQFPNYSSELNVNALELDDSALYLCASSSWTGSGNEKLFFGSGTQLSVL.